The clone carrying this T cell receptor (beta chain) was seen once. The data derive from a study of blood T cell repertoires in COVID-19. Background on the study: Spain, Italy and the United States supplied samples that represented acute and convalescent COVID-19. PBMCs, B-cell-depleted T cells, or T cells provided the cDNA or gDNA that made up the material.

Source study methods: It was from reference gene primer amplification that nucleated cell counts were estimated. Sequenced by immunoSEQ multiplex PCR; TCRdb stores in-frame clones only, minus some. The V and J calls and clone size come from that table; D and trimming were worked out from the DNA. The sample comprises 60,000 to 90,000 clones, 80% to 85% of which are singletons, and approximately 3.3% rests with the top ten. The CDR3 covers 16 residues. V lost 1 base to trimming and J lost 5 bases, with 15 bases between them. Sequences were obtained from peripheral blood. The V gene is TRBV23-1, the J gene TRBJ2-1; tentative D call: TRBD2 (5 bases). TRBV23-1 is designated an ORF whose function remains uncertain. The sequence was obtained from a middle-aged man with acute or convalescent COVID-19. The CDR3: CASSQYSHSSHNEQFF. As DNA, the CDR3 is TGCGCCAGCAGTCAATATTCCCATTCTAGCCACAATGAGCAGTTCTTC.